The 25 T cell receptor beta chains below were found in one sample sequenced in a study of blood T cell repertoires in COVID-19. The assay was immunoSEQ multiplex PCR, and TCRdb's table has in-frame clones only and misses some. The profile shows 270,000 or so clones, 84% of them singletons. Sequenced material: peripheral blood. Receptors were obtained from a human donor with COVID-19, enrolled during active disease. The donor label of this sample is uncertain.

The chain is built from TRBV3-1 (or the pseudogene TRBV3-2) and TRBJ2-7; the D is unclear. Germline loops: CDR1 LGHDT, CDR2 YNNKEL (reference sequence). Trimming stripped 1 base from V and 6 bases from J, with 7 bases between. The CDR3 is 12 amino acids. The CDR3 is CASSQVSFEQYF. The DNA of the CDR3 is TGTGCCAGCAGCCAAGTCAGTTTCGAGCAGTACTTC.

This sequence joins TRBV20-1 and TRBJ2-1; D ambiguous. Germline lookup yields CDR1 DFQATT and CDR2 SNEGSKA (reference sequence). V lost 3 bases, J lost 5 bases, and 17 bases lay in between. The CDR3 consists of 15 residues. The CDR3 nucleotides read TGCAGTGCTAGTTATAGCCCCCAGTTTGACAATGAGCAGTTCTTC. Its translation: CSASYSPQFDNEQFF.

The sample holds one count of this clone. J is TRBJ1-4 and V is TRBV3-1 (or the pseudogene TRBV3-2); 7 bases map to TRBD1. The CDR3 runs to 16 residues. CDR1 is LGHDT, CDR2 YNNKEL, per germline (reference sequence). With 4 bases clipped from V and 5 bases from J, the junction kept 10 bases outside the gene matches. CDR3 DNA: TGTGCCAGCAGCCTCCAGTTGACAGGGACAAATGAAAAACTGTTTTTT. It yields the protein CASSLQLTGTNEKLFF.

This clone was recorded many times. This chain links TRBV6-1 with TRBJ1-4; D may be TRBD1 (5 bases). The CDR3 is 16 residues long. Germline V lookup: CDR1 MNHNS, CDR2 SASEGT. V was shortened by 2 bases and J by 13 bases, with 23 bases between the two germline ends. The CDR3 reads CASSEWTYGQNTRLFF. CDR3 bases: TGTGCCAGCAGTGAATGGACCTACGGACAAAATACGCGACTGTTTTTT.

The gene calls are TRBV6-4 and TRBJ1-5; the D is unclear. The CDR3 covers 16 residues. Germline assignment: CDR1 MRHNA and CDR2 SNTAGT. V gave up 4 bases and J gave up 4 bases, with 17 bases separating them. The chain's CDR3 is CASSGPGGAANQPQHF. Here the CDR3 DNA reads TGTGCCAGCAGTGGTCCCGGCGGCGCTGCGAATCAGCCCCAGCATTTT.

This chain joins TRBV29-1 and TRBJ2-7, with unresolved D. This CDR3 has 13 residues. From germline, CDR1 is SQVTM and CDR2 ANQGSEA. The ends were cut back, 0 bases at V and 3 bases at J, with 9 bases in the middle. The CDR3 loop reads CSVEDGSNYEQYF. CDR3 DNA sequence: TGCAGCGTTGAAGACGGGTCCAACTACGAGCAGTACTTC.

This clone was counted a single time. The gene calls are TRBV5-5 and TRBJ2-1, with D uncertain. The germline V gene has CDR1 SGHKS and CDR2 YYEKEE (reference sequence). V was shortened by 4 bases and J by 5 bases, with 13 bases between the two germline ends. The CDR3 totals 14 residues. The CDR3 sequence is CASSLGAINNEQFF. CDR3 sequence (DNA): TGTGCCAGCAGCCTAGGTGCTATAAACAATGAGCAGTTCTTC.

This rearrangement joins TRBV11-3 to TRBJ2-1, with 14 nucleotides matching TRBD2. Germline V gene data show CDR1 as SGHNT and CDR2 as YENEEA. With 5 bases clipped from V and 7 bases from J, the junction kept 4 bases outside the gene matches. The length of the CDR3 is 15 residues. For the CDR3, the DNA is TGTGCCAGCAGCCTCCGGACTAGCGGGAGGAATGAGCAGTTCTTC. It codes for CASSLRTSGRNEQFF. The full variable domain, with the rest looked up from reference TRBV11-3 and TRBJ2-1, is EAGVVQSPRYKIIEKKQPVAFWCNPISGHNTLYWYLQNLGQGPELLIRYENEEAVDDSQLPKDRFSAERLKGVDSTLKIQPAELGDSAVYLCASSLRTSGRNEQFFGPGTRLTVL.

The CDR3 protein is CASTDAGRQGTGTEAFF. The CDR3 DNA follows: TGTGCCAGCACCGATGCGGGACGACAGGGAACAGGTACTGAAGCTTTCTTT. V usage is TRBV28 and J usage is TRBJ1-1; 7 bases are shared with TRBD1. The CDR3 extends over 17 amino acids. The V segment lost 7 bases and the J segment 5 bases; nucleotides outside the gene matches: 19. Germline loops: CDR1 MDHEN, CDR2 SYDVKM.

The V and J genes are TRBV2 and TRBJ1-1, with D tentatively TRBD1 (6 bases). Germline V gene lookup returns CDR1 SNHLY and CDR2 FYNNEI. Between the trimmed V and J ends, which lost 6 bases and 1 base, there was a span of 6 bases. The CDR3 is 12 amino acids. CDR3 protein: CASRTGNTEAFF. The CDR3 DNA follows: TGTGCCAGCAGGACAGGGAACACTGAAGCTTTCTTT.

The chain uses TRBV28 and TRBJ2-1, with 7 positions matching TRBD2. Germline V gene sequence: CDR1 MDHEN, CDR2 SYDVKM. This CDR3 spans 12 amino acids. J lost 10 bases, V lost 6 bases, and 6 bases had no gene match. CDR3 nucleotide sequence: TGTGCCAGCAGCCAACTAGCGAGAGAGCAGTTCTTC. Amino acid sequence: CASSQLAREQFF.

V is TRBV10-3 and J is TRBJ2-7; 8 nucleotides agree with TRBD2. Germline V gene data show CDR1 as ENHRY and CDR2 as SYGVKD. With V trimmed by 6 bases and J by 3 bases, 10 bases remained unmatched. The CDR3 length is 15 residues. CDR3 sequence: CAIRTSSGSYYEQYF. CDR3 coding DNA: TGTGCCATCAGGACCTCTAGCGGGTCTTACTACGAGCAGTACTTC.

The table lists this clone with a few counts. The genes are TRBV11-3 and TRBJ2-5; D might be TRBD2 (6 bases). V was shortened by 3 bases and J by 5 bases, with 16 bases between the two germline ends. The length of the CDR3 is 15 residues. Germline V gene data show CDR1 as SGHNT and CDR2 as YENEEA. This CDR3 is CASSLGGVESETQYF. The CDR3 DNA sequence: TGTGCCAGCAGCTTGGGGGGAGTGGAAAGCGAGACCCAGTACTTC.

V is TRBV27 and J is TRBJ2-7, with a weak D call TRBD2 (6 bases). V lost 2 bases and J 1 base, leaving 6 bases between the germline ends. This CDR3 contains 13 residues. Germline V CDR1 and CDR2: MNHEY, SMNVEV (reference sequence). Written as DNA, the CDR3 is TGTGCCAGCAGTTTAGGGGGGTCCTACGAGCAGTACTTC. It codes for CASSLGGSYEQYF.

The chain couples TRBV12-3 or TRBV12-4 to TRBJ2-1; D is unresolved. V lost 6 bases, J lost 4 bases, and 10 bases lay in between. The CDR3 consists of 13 residues. The CDR3 loop is CASRSDSYNEQFF. The CDR3 DNA reads as TGTGCCAGCAGGTCTGACTCGTACAATGAGCAGTTCTTC.

This rearrangement joins TRBV28 to TRBJ2-3, with D maybe TRBD2 (5 bases). The V and J ends lost 6 bases and 0 bases respectively, with 13 bases between them. CDR3 length: 15 residues. Per germline, CDR1 MDHEN and CDR2 SYDVKM. CDR3 region: CASRTGGGSTDTQYF. CDR3 sequence (DNA): TGTGCCAGCAGAACCGGAGGCGGGAGCACAGATACGCAGTATTTT. Together with reference TRBV28 and TRBJ2-3, the CDR3 gives the full variable domain: DVKVTQSSRYLVKRTGEKVFLECVQDMDHENMFWYRQDPGLGLRLIYFSYDVKMKEKGDIPEGYSVSREKKERFSLILESASTNQTSMYLCASRTGGGSTDTQYFGPGTRLTVL.

This chain joins TRBV27 and TRBJ1-5; possibly TRBD1 for D (5 bases). The germline V gene has CDR1 MNHEY and CDR2 SMNVEV (reference sequence). Trimming pared 6 bases from V and 3 bases from J, leaving 9 bases between. The CDR3 loop spans 13 amino acids. Here the CDR3 DNA reads TGTGCCAGCAGCAGACAGCTCAATCAGCCCCAGCATTTT. Residues: CASSRQLNQPQHF.

The J gene is TRBJ2-7, the V gene TRBV28; 14 positions agree with TRBD2. Unmatched junction bases numbered 4, after V lost 3 bases and J lost 9 bases. The CDR3 extends over 14 amino acids. Looked up from germline, CDR1 is MDHEN and CDR2 is SYDVKM. CDR3 coding DNA: TGTGCCAGCAGTTTGGGACTAGCGGGAGTAGGGCAGTACTTC. It yields the protein CASSLGLAGVGQYF.

The V and J genes are TRBV3-1 (or the pseudogene TRBV3-2) and TRBJ1-6; 9 nucleotides agree with TRBD1. The ends lost 4 bases at V and 8 bases at J; junction bases unmatched: 6. The CDR3 runs 15 residues. Germline V gives CDR1 LGHDT, CDR2 YNNKEL (reference sequence). The CDR3 protein is CASSPDRGMDSPLHF. The CDR3, as DNA: TGTGCCAGCAGCCCGGACAGGGGAATGGATTCACCCCTCCACTTT.

About this clone: In the same sample, other DNA sequences code for this CDR3. This chain joins TRBV19 and TRBJ1-1; maybe TRBD1 (5 bases). The V and J ends lost 2 bases and 5 bases respectively, with 9 bases between them. Germline lookup yields CDR1 LNHDA and CDR2 SQIVND (reference sequence). This CDR3 has 13 amino acids. The CDR3 sequence is CASSINRRTEAFF. CDR3 DNA: TGTGCCAGTAGTATAAACAGGCGTACTGAAGCTTTCTTT.

J is TRBJ2-5 and V is TRBV5-4; 7 bases align to TRBD1. The CDR3 contains 16 residues. With 5 bases clipped from V and 3 bases from J, the junction kept 13 bases outside the gene matches. From germline, CDR1 is SGHNT and CDR2 YYREEE (reference sequence). The chain's CDR3 is CASSPPKTGLEETQYF. CDR3 bases: TGTGCCAGCAGTCCACCCAAGACAGGGTTGGAAGAGACCCAGTACTTC.

The V call is TRBV28, the J call TRBJ1-4; D remains unclear. The CDR3 runs to 13 residues. Trimming stripped 8 bases from V and 0 bases from J, with 7 bases between. CDR1 is MDHEN, CDR2 SYDVKM, per germline. CDR3 residues: CASEASTNEKLFF. CDR3 DNA sequence: TGTGCCAGCGAAGCTTCAACTAATGAAAAACTGTTTTTT. Full variable domain (outside the CDR3, taken from reference TRBV28 and TRBJ1-4): DVKVTQSSRYLVKRTGEKVFLECVQDMDHENMFWYRQDPGLGLRLIYFSYDVKMKEKGDIPEGYSVSREKKERFSLILESASTNQTSMYLCASEASTNEKLFFGSGTQLSVL.

The chain uses TRBV9 and TRBJ1-5, with D possibly being TRBD1 (5 bases). The CDR3 runs to 15 residues. With 4 bases removed from V and 2 bases from J, the gap between germline ends came to 13 bases. The germline gives CDR1 SGDLS, CDR2 YYNGEE. CDR3 sequence: CASSPSGGRNQPQHF. The CDR3 nucleotides read TGTGCCAGCAGCCCATCGGGGGGACGCAATCAGCCCCAGCATTTT.

The chain is built from TRBV6-2 or TRBV6-3 and TRBJ2-7, with 9 bases aligning to TRBD1. Germline V gene lookup returns CDR1 MNHEY and CDR2 SVGEGT. There are 15 residues in the CDR3. Germline trimming cut 4 bases from V and 4 bases from J; bases unmatched to any gene: 8. The CDR3 bases are TGTGCCAGCAGTTCCGGGGGACAGGGATTTTACGAGCAGTACTTC. Its translation: CASSSGGQGFYEQYF.

The rearrangement joins TRBV4-1 to TRBJ2-2; 9 nucleotides match TRBD2. Losses at the gene ends were 2 bases for V and 2 bases for J; bases not matched to a gene: 0. This CDR3 is built from 15 residues. Germline-derived CDR1 and CDR2 are MGHRA and YSYEKL. The DNA for the CDR3 is TGCGCCAGCAGCCAACTAGCGGGAAACACCGGGGAGCTGTTTTTT. This gives the protein CASSQLAGNTGELFF.